Listed below are T cell receptor beta chains from one sample, sequenced in a study of blood T cell repertoires in COVID-19. The method was immunoSEQ multiplex PCR; TCRdb's version includes in-frame clones alone and lacks a portion of them. The table records about 170,000 clones, around four fifths of them present only once. Sequences were obtained from PBMCs or T cells enriched from blood (not recorded which). The receptors derive from a woman in her 50s in a cohort exposed to, infected with or recovered from COVID-19 (not recorded which). The CDR3 runs from the conserved cysteine through the conserved F or W. Rows may omit the clone size; those that give it use once, few, many or a size class.

abundance	v_gene	len	CDR3aa
NA	TRBV19	14	CASSMRDGDTEAFF
NA	TRBV19	15	CASSMGTDSGNTIYF
NA	TRBV6-1	16	CASSDEGRGRDTEAFF
once	TRBV5-4	13	CASGRRGEDTQYF
NA	TRBV14	12	CASSYRVPPLHF
NA	TRBV2	14	CASSPGQGVYGYTF
NA	TRBV5-4	13	CASSLDGDQPQHF
NA	TRBV5-1	13	CASSLGASYEQYF
NA	TRBV11-3	13	CASRARGTGELFF
NA	TRBV12-3/TRBV12-4	13	CASSLQAGTEAFF
few	TRBV5-4	15	CASSQGAVSTYEQYF
few	TRBV18	15	CASSRPQGVNTEAFF
NA	TRBV18	15	CASSPPAGAVDTQYF
few	TRBV3-1/TRBV3-2	15	CASSQGTASGNTIYF
NA	TRBV7-6	16	CASSLSQGSYQETQYF
NA	TRBV5-4	15	CASSLRAGHYYEQYF